The following is a T cell receptor (beta chain) sequence with its context. The record originates from a study of blood T cell repertoires in COVID-19. Overall study: Both acute and convalescent COVID-19 samples were obtained from the United States, Italy and Spain.

Per the authors' pipeline: Estimation of nucleated cell counts relied on the amplification of reference gene primers. Method: immunoSEQ multiplex PCR; TCRdb's copy keeps in-frame clones and lacks some. V, J and clone size derive from that table, while D and trimming were established from the DNA sequence. The sample contains 200,000 to 300,000 clones, roughly 76% of which appear only once. Seattle researchers signed up patients amid active infection and tracked them longitudinally. Germline CDR1 MDHEN, CDR2 SYDVKM. V lost 6 bases to trimming and J lost 5 bases, with 24 bases between them. The CDR3 extends over 17 amino acids.

The J gene is TRBJ2-3, the V gene TRBV28; D is perhaps TRBD1 (9 bases). The TCR was taken from a woman older than 75 with COVID-19, enrolled during active disease. Source material: peripheral blood. The CDR3 DNA reads as TGTGCCAGCAGGGATAGACGGGACAGGGCGGGAGGAGATACGCAGTATTTT. It translates to CASRDRRDRAGGDTQYF.